This is a list of T cell receptor beta chains from one sample in a study of shared clonotypes between healthy human individuals. Libraries were prepared by immunoSEQ multiplex PCR; TCRdb keeps only in-frame clonotypes and omits some of them. This table has some 2.1 million clones, 85% to 95% appearing once. Sequencing was performed on naive CD4+ T cells sorted from blood. The receptors were gathered from a man aged 18-30 years in good health. CDR3s include the opening cysteine and the closing phenylalanine or tryptophan. A D gene is named only where the DNA matches it firmly. Size is stated for part of the rows, as once, few or many counts, or as a class when the clone is expanded.

d_gene: TRBD1; v_gene: TRBV6-1; abundance: -; len: 14; j_gene: TRBJ2-2; CDR3aa: CACTGTANTGELFF; CDR3nt: TGTGCCTGTACCGGGACAGCGAACACCGGGGAGCTGTTTTTT
d_gene: -; v_gene: TRBV27; abundance: -; len: 14; j_gene: TRBJ1-2; CDR3aa: CASSFAIGDYGYTF; CDR3nt: TGTGCCAGCAGTTTCGCGATTGGTGATTATGGCTACACCTTC
d_gene: -; v_gene: TRBV11-2; abundance: -; len: 13; j_gene: TRBJ1-3; CDR3aa: CATLQGAGNTIYF; CDR3nt: TGTGCCACCCTTCAGGGAGCTGGAAACACCATATATTTT
d_gene: -; v_gene: TRBV10-3; abundance: -; len: 14; j_gene: TRBJ2-1; CDR3aa: CAISDISSYNEQFF; CDR3nt: TGTGCCATCTCAGACATCAGCTCCTACAATGAGCAGTTCTTC
d_gene: -; v_gene: TRBV4-1; abundance: -; len: 20; j_gene: TRBJ2-1; CDR3aa: CASSQVLGGPLRGGRDEQFF; CDR3nt: TGCGCCAGCAGCCAAGTTTTAGGAGGCCCCTTGAGGGGGGGCCGGGATGAGCAGTTCTTC
d_gene: -; v_gene: TRBV30; abundance: -; len: 12; j_gene: TRBJ2-5; CDR3aa: CAWAEVKETQYF; CDR3nt: TGTGCCTGGGCCGAGGTGAAAGAGACCCAGTACTTC
d_gene: -; v_gene: TRBV7-9; abundance: -; len: 14; j_gene: TRBJ2-7; CDR3aa: CASSSTDRFYEQYF; CDR3nt: TGTGCCAGCAGCTCGACAGACCGCTTCTACGAGCAGTACTTC
d_gene: -; v_gene: TRBV6-8; abundance: once; len: 16; j_gene: TRBJ2-3; CDR3aa: CASSSLLITSTDTQYF; CDR3nt: TGTGCCAGCAGCTCCCTGCTCATTACTAGCACAGATACGCAGTATTTT
d_gene: -; v_gene: TRBV18; abundance: -; len: 15; j_gene: TRBJ1-1; CDR3aa: CASSPAGRVNTEAFF; CDR3nt: TGTGCCAGCTCACCTGCGGGACGGGTGAACACTGAAGCTTTCTTT
d_gene: -; v_gene: TRBV5-1; abundance: -; len: 16; j_gene: TRBJ1-1; CDR3aa: CASSLLGPRENTEAFF; CDR3nt: TGCGCCAGCAGCTTGTTGGGACCCAGAGAGAACACTGAAGCTTTCTTT
d_gene: TRBD2; v_gene: TRBV7-9; abundance: -; len: 14; j_gene: TRBJ2-5; CDR3aa: CASSLAGTITTQYF; CDR3nt: TGTGCCAGCAGCTTAGCCGGGACTATCACGACCCAGTACTTC
d_gene: -; v_gene: TRBV15; abundance: -; len: 12; j_gene: TRBJ2-7; CDR3aa: CATSLGSYEQYF; CDR3nt: TGTGCCACCAGCCTAGGCTCCTACGAGCAGTACTTC
d_gene: -; v_gene: TRBV6-5; abundance: -; len: 15; j_gene: TRBJ2-3; CDR3aa: CASIRNRGSTDTQYF; CDR3nt: TGTGCCAGCATTCGGAACCGGGGAAGCACAGATACGCAGTATTTT
d_gene: -; v_gene: TRBV4-3; abundance: -; len: 15; j_gene: TRBJ2-1; CDR3aa: CASSQEVARYNEQFF; CDR3nt: TGCGCCAGCAGCCAAGAGGTCGCTCGTTACAATGAGCAGTTCTTC
d_gene: TRBD1; v_gene: TRBV19; abundance: -; len: 17; j_gene: TRBJ1-4; CDR3aa: CASSMDRGVSTNEKLFF; CDR3nt: TGTGCCAGTAGTATGGACAGGGGGGTTTCAACTAATGAAAAACTGTTTTTT
d_gene: TRBD2; v_gene: TRBV18; abundance: -; len: 16; j_gene: TRBJ2-2; CDR3aa: CASSPQLAGNTGELFF; CDR3nt: TGTGCCAGCTCACCCCAACTAGCGGGGAACACCGGGGAGCTGTTTTTT
d_gene: TRBD1; v_gene: TRBV29-1; abundance: once; len: 13; j_gene: TRBJ1-2; CDR3aa: CSAGGQGNYGYTF; CDR3nt: TGCAGCGCCGGCGGACAGGGGAACTATGGCTACACCTTC
d_gene: TRBD1; v_gene: TRBV4-1; abundance: -; len: 14; j_gene: TRBJ1-5; CDR3aa: CASSQWTGYQPQHF; CDR3nt: TGCGCCAGCAGCCAATGGACAGGTTATCAGCCCCAGCATTTT
d_gene: -; v_gene: TRBV5-4; abundance: once; len: 13; j_gene: TRBJ2-5; CDR3aa: CASSFPGTETQYF; CDR3nt: TGTGCCAGCAGCTTCCCTGGGACAGAGACCCAGTACTTC
d_gene: -; v_gene: TRBV5-1; abundance: -; len: 16; j_gene: TRBJ2-1; CDR3aa: CASRPDPLSSYNEQFF; CDR3nt: TGCGCCAGCAGACCAGATCCTTTAAGCTCCTACAATGAGCAGTTCTTC
d_gene: TRBD2; v_gene: TRBV10-3; abundance: -; len: 14; j_gene: TRBJ2-1; CDR3aa: CAISLAGALDEQFF; CDR3nt: TGTGCCATCAGCCTAGCGGGAGCCCTCGATGAGCAGTTCTTC
d_gene: TRBD2; v_gene: TRBV6-1; abundance: -; len: 18; j_gene: TRBJ2-4; CDR3aa: CASSEATPGLAGVDIQYF; CDR3nt: TGTGCCAGCAGTGAAGCCACTCCGGGACTAGCGGGAGTGGACATTCAGTACTTC
d_gene: -; v_gene: TRBV5-1; abundance: -; len: 16; j_gene: TRBJ1-4; CDR3aa: CASTREGEPLNEKLFF; CDR3nt: TGCGCCAGCACCAGGGAGGGGGAACCCCTTAATGAAAAACTGTTTTTT
d_gene: TRBD1; v_gene: TRBV5-1; abundance: -; len: 15; j_gene: TRBJ2-7; CDR3aa: CASSSTGQGTSEQYF; CDR3nt: TGCGCCAGCAGCTCTACGGGACAGGGAACTAGCGAGCAGTACTTC
d_gene: -; v_gene: TRBV11-2; abundance: -; len: 15; j_gene: TRBJ2-7; CDR3aa: CASSSTGHLSYEQYF; CDR3nt: TGTGCCAGCAGCTCCACGGGACACCTCTCCTACGAGCAGTACTTC
d_gene: -; v_gene: TRBV7-8; abundance: -; len: 13; j_gene: TRBJ2-7; CDR3aa: CASSSMGRLEQYF; CDR3nt: TGTGCCAGCAGCTCGATGGGACGGCTAGAGCAGTACTTC
d_gene: -; v_gene: TRBV10-3; abundance: once; len: 13; j_gene: TRBJ1-6; CDR3aa: CAINQGLGSPLHF; CDR3nt: TGTGCCATCAACCAGGGACTGGGATCACCCCTCCACTTT
d_gene: -; v_gene: TRBV7-2; abundance: -; len: 16; j_gene: TRBJ2-6; CDR3aa: CASSTRGGPGANVLTF; CDR3nt: TGTGCCAGCAGCACTAGAGGGGGGCCCGGGGCCAACGTCCTGACTTTC
d_gene: TRBD2; v_gene: TRBV7-2; abundance: -; len: 15; j_gene: TRBJ2-1; CDR3aa: CASSYSSGSFDEQFF; CDR3nt: TGTGCCAGCAGCTACTCTAGCGGGAGTTTCGATGAGCAGTTCTTC
d_gene: TRBD2; v_gene: TRBV2; abundance: once; len: 14; j_gene: TRBJ2-1; CDR3aa: CASNQLAVLNEQFF; CDR3nt: TGTGCCAGCAACCAACTAGCGGTATTAAATGAGCAGTTCTTC
d_gene: -; v_gene: TRBV7-7; abundance: -; len: 13; j_gene: TRBJ2-5; CDR3aa: CASSRDWQETQYF; CDR3nt: TGTGCTAGCAGCCGGGACTGGCAAGAGACCCAGTACTTC
d_gene: -; v_gene: TRBV6-6; abundance: -; len: 12; j_gene: TRBJ2-7; CDR3aa: CASRDYPYEQYF; CDR3nt: TGTGCCAGCAGGGATTACCCCTACGAGCAGTACTTC
d_gene: TRBD2; v_gene: TRBV5-6; abundance: -; len: 16; j_gene: TRBJ2-7; CDR3aa: CASSLGLAGVGNEQYF; CDR3nt: TGTGCCAGCAGCTTGGGTCTAGCGGGGGTCGGGAACGAGCAGTACTTC
d_gene: -; v_gene: TRBV29-1; abundance: -; len: 13; j_gene: TRBJ1-6; CDR3aa: CSARSSYNSPLHF; CDR3nt: TGCAGCGCCAGGAGCTCCTATAATTCACCCCTCCACTTT
d_gene: TRBD2; v_gene: TRBV18; abundance: -; len: 17; j_gene: TRBJ2-1; CDR3aa: CASSPPGLAETYNEQFF; CDR3nt: TGTGCCAGCTCACCACCGGGACTAGCGGAGACCTACAATGAGCAGTTCTTC
d_gene: TRBD1; v_gene: TRBV6-5; abundance: -; len: 12; j_gene: TRBJ2-7; CDR3aa: CASSLTGYEQYF; CDR3nt: TGTGCCAGCAGTTTGACAGGGTACGAGCAGTACTTC
d_gene: -; v_gene: TRBV6-6; abundance: -; len: 14; j_gene: TRBJ2-3; CDR3aa: CASSYSDYTDTQYF; CDR3nt: TGTGCCAGCAGTTACTCCGACTACACAGATACGCAGTATTTT
d_gene: -; v_gene: TRBV27; abundance: -; len: 13; j_gene: TRBJ2-5; CDR3aa: CASSTGRVETQYF; CDR3nt: TGTGCCAGCAGTACAGGGAGAGTGGAGACCCAGTACTTC
d_gene: TRBD1; v_gene: TRBV7-3; abundance: -; len: 14; j_gene: TRBJ2-7; CDR3aa: CASSRGQGSHEQYF; CDR3nt: TGTGCCAGCAGCCGAGGACAGGGATCCCACGAGCAGTACTTC
d_gene: -; v_gene: TRBV5-6; abundance: -; len: 16; j_gene: TRBJ1-5; CDR3aa: CASSLDGGRVGQPQHF; CDR3nt: TGTGCCAGCAGCTTGGATGGGGGGCGGGTTGGTCAGCCCCAGCATTTT
d_gene: -; v_gene: TRBV6-1; abundance: -; len: 14; j_gene: TRBJ1-3; CDR3aa: CASSNQGSGNTIYF; CDR3nt: TGTGCCAGCAGTAATCAGGGCTCTGGAAACACCATATATTTT
d_gene: -; v_gene: TRBV5-8; abundance: once; len: 16; j_gene: TRBJ1-6; CDR3aa: CATQDQGQFFVSPLHF; CDR3nt: TGTGCCACACAGGACCAAGGACAGTTTTTTGTGTCGCCCCTCCACTTT
d_gene: -; v_gene: TRBV7-2; abundance: -; len: 13; j_gene: TRBJ1-1; CDR3aa: CASSLRELTEAFF; CDR3nt: TGTGCCAGCAGCTTAAGGGAGTTGACTGAAGCTTTCTTT
d_gene: -; v_gene: TRBV9; abundance: -; len: 14; j_gene: TRBJ1-3; CDR3aa: CASSVKGNGNTIYF; CDR3nt: TGTGCCAGCAGCGTTAAGGGAAACGGAAACACCATATATTTT
d_gene: -; v_gene: TRBV2; abundance: -; len: 12; j_gene: TRBJ1-2; CDR3aa: CASKVGAGGYTF; CDR3nt: TGTGCCAGCAAGGTGGGGGCTGGCGGCTACACCTTC
d_gene: TRBD2; v_gene: TRBV19; abundance: -; len: 16; j_gene: TRBJ2-7; CDR3aa: CASSPTGLAGGYEQYF; CDR3nt: TGTGCCAGTAGTCCAACGGGACTAGCGGGAGGGTACGAGCAGTACTTC